The 8 T cell receptor beta chains below were found in one sample sequenced in a study of blood T cell repertoires in COVID-19. The method was immunoSEQ multiplex PCR; TCRdb's version includes in-frame clones alone and lacks a portion of them. Seen here are around 440,000 clones, approximately 88% observed once, and the top ten hold roughly an eighth. The sequenced sample was peripheral blood. Receptor source: a woman between 45 and 65 years old with COVID-19, enrolled during active disease.

This rearrangement joins TRBV7-2 to TRBJ2-7; 8 positions agree with TRBD2. The CDR3 has 15 amino acids. Unmatched junction bases numbered 6, after V lost 5 bases and J lost 0 bases. The germline V gene encodes CDR1 SGHTA and CDR2 FQGNSA. Here the CDR3 DNA reads TGTGCCAGCAGCCCCGTAGCGGGGAGCTCCTACGAGCAGTACTTC. Translating gives CASSPVAGSSYEQYF.

This clone was seen only a few times. J is TRBJ1-2 and V is TRBV6-1; no firm D call. V lost 0 bases and J 8 bases, leaving 10 bases between the germline ends. Germline lookup yields CDR1 MNHNS and CDR2 SASEGT. The CDR3 consists of 13 residues. CDR3 loop: CASSEAGGGGYTF. The DNA for the CDR3 is TGTGCCAGCAGTGAAGCAGGCGGAGGCGGCTACACCTTC.

The V call is TRBV7-2, the J call TRBJ1-2, with 10 bases lining up with TRBD1. CDR1 is SGHTA and CDR2 is FQGNSA in the germline V gene. The trim removed 2 bases at V and 8 bases at J, leaving 11 bases unmatched. This CDR3 contains 16 residues. CDR3 in amino acids: CASSLTPVGQGGGYTF. In DNA form, the CDR3 reads TGTGCCAGCAGCTTAACCCCCGTTGGACAGGGGGGCGGCTACACCTTC. Full variable domain (rest looked up from reference TRBV7-2 and TRBJ1-2): GAGVSQSPSNKVTEKGKDVELRCDPISGHTALYWYRQSLGQGLEFLIYFQGNSAPDKSGLPSDRFSAERTGGSVSTLTIQRTQQEDSAVYLCASSLTPVGQGGGYTFGSGTRLTVV.

The genes are TRBV6-5 and TRBJ1-5, with 9 bases aligning to TRBD1. The CDR3 sequence is 14 residues long. The germline CDR1 and CDR2 sequences are MNHEY and SVGAGI. After removal of 6 bases from V and 7 bases from J, the junction contained 7 bases not matched to a gene. The CDR3 bases are TGTGCCAGCAGAACAGGGGGCTTGGAGCAGCCCCAGCATTTT. Protein sequence: CASRTGGLEQPQHF.

This CDR3 is CASRPHGCRDRVVNEQYF. For the CDR3, the DNA is TGTGCAAGTCGCCCCCACGGGTGCCGGGACAGGGTAGTCAACGAGCAGTACTTC. This chain connects TRBV12-2 to TRBJ2-7; TRBD1 is the table's D call, not checked against the DNA. TRBV12-2 is shown as a pseudogene. The CDR3 has 18 residues.

The chain recombines TRBV2 with TRBJ1-6, with 7 bases identical to TRBD1. Germline CDR1 SNHLY, CDR2 FYNNEI. This CDR3 has 16 amino acids. With V trimmed by 4 bases and J by 3 bases, 6 bases remained unmatched. CDR3 loop: CASSVDRALYNSPLHF. CDR3 DNA: TGTGCCAGCAGTGTAGACAGGGCGCTCTATAATTCACCCCTCCACTTT.

This clone was seen a few times. The chain employs TRBV11-2 and TRBJ2-2, with no clear D. CDR3 size: 14 residues. V gave up 5 bases and J gave up 1 base, with 8 bases separating them. Germline CDR1 is SGHAT and CDR2 is FQNNGV. The CDR3 sequence: CASSVELNTGELFF. CDR3 in DNA: TGTGCCAGCAGCGTGGAGCTGAACACCGGGGAGCTGTTTTTT.

This clone was picked up one time. This sequence joins TRBV19 and TRBJ2-1; TRBD1 might be the D (5 bases). Per germline, CDR1 LNHDA and CDR2 SQIVND (reference sequence). V lost 8 bases to trimming and J lost 0 bases, with 14 bases between them. The CDR3 spans 15 residues. The CDR3 sequence is CASQQAPSSYNEQFF. CDR3 in DNA: TGTGCCAGTCAACAGGCGCCTAGCTCCTACAATGAGCAGTTCTTC.